This TCR beta chain emerged from a study of blood T cell repertoires in COVID-19. In the study overall: Italy, Spain and the United States were the sources of the convalescent and acute COVID-19 samples. T cells, B-cell-depleted T cells, or PBMCs supplied cDNA or gDNA.

Per the original methods: Nucleated cell counts were estimated from reference gene primer amplification. The data were produced by immunoSEQ multiplex PCR, yet TCRdb's version contains in-frame clones alone and is incomplete. The V and J calls and clone size are taken from that table; D and trimming were inferred from the DNA. The sample comprises 300,000 or so clones, just over 90% of which are singletons, and 2.2% rests with the top ten. Seattle patients were enrolled during active infection and followed longitudinally. Sequencing input: peripheral blood. This TCR came from a woman aged 30 to 39 with COVID-19, enrolled during active disease.

The CDR3 nucleotides are TGTGCCAGCAGTCGGGACTTTTCTGGGGCCAACGTCCTGACTTTC. It is translated as CASSRDFSGANVLTF. The chain joins TRBV6-5 to TRBJ2-6; the D gene is possibly TRBD2 (6 bases). Germline-derived CDR1 and CDR2 are MNHEY and SVGAGI. Deletions cut 5 bases from V and 1 base from J, with 9 bases between. The CDR3 is 15 residues long.